The next 16 T cell receptor beta chains were all read from a single sample in a study of blood T cell repertoires in COVID-19. Using immunoSEQ multiplex PCR, the repertoire was profiled, and TCRdb retains in-frame clones only, with some absent. The profile shows 39,000 or so clones, around 81% of them singletons. The sequenced sample was peripheral blood. The source of these receptors is a man between 40 and 49 years old with active or convalescent COVID-19.

The chain joins TRBV6-5 to TRBJ2-5, with 7 nucleotides matching TRBD2. The CDR3 extends over 15 amino acids. With 6 bases clipped from V and 4 bases from J, the junction kept 11 bases outside the gene matches. The germline V gene has CDR1 MNHEY and CDR2 SVGAGI. The CDR3 protein is CASRGTLAVGETQYF. The CDR3 nucleotides read TGTGCCAGCAGGGGGACCCTAGCGGTGGGAGAGACCCAGTACTTC.

The J gene is TRBJ1-2, the V gene TRBV6-5, with TRBD1 identical over 9 bases. The CDR3 has 13 residues. V gave up 6 bases and J gave up 5 bases; unmatched junction bases: 4. Germline-derived CDR1 and CDR2 are MNHEY and SVGAGI. CDR3 bases: TGTGCCAGCAGCGTGGGACAGGGTTATGGCTACACCTTC. Translation gives CASSVGQGYGYTF.

CDR3 sequence: CAWSVQGQGGYSNQPQHF. The DNA of the CDR3 is TGTGCCTGGAGTGTACAAGGACAGGGTGGGTATAGCAATCAGCCCCAGCATTTT. The chain has TRBV30 and TRBJ1-5; TRBD1 matches 8 bases. Germline trimming cut 0 bases from V and 0 bases from J; bases unmatched to any gene: 10. Germline values: CDR1 GTSNPN, CDR2 SVGIG (reference sequence). The CDR3 runs to 18 residues.

This clone was observed once. This rearrangement joins TRBV7-8 to TRBJ2-2; TRBD2 matches 14 bases. The germline CDR1 and CDR2 sequences are SGHVS and FQNEAQ. There are 18 residues in the CDR3. Trimming removed 1 base from V and 7 bases from J; junction bases left unmatched: 8. For the CDR3, the DNA is TGTGCCAGCAGCTTAGTAGGGACTAGCGGGGGAAGGAACGGGGAGCTGTTTTTT. It encodes CASSLVGTSGGRNGELFF.

The V and J genes are TRBV30 and TRBJ1-5; D gene ambiguous. This CDR3 region has 14 residues. Germline assignment: CDR1 GTSNPN and CDR2 SVGIG (reference sequence). Deletions cut 1 base from V and 1 base from J, with 8 bases between. The CDR3 sequence is CAWSAGVSNQPQHF. The CDR3, as DNA: TGTGCCTGGAGTGCCGGGGTGAGCAATCAGCCCCAGCATTTT.

The CDR3 nucleotides read TGTGCCAGCAGTCCGGACGGAGGGAGATCCTACGAGCAGTACTTC. Translated, it gives CASSPDGGRSYEQYF. The chain combines TRBV6-5 with TRBJ2-7, with D possibly matching TRBD2 (6 bases). The CDR3 loop spans 15 amino acids. Germline lookup yields CDR1 MNHEY and CDR2 SVGAGI. V dropped 5 bases and J dropped 1 base, with 15 bases sitting between them.

This chain connects TRBV2 to TRBJ2-6; 10 bases map to TRBD2. Germline V gene sequence: CDR1 SNHLY, CDR2 FYNNEI. This CDR3 spans 18 amino acids. Trimming cost V 6 bases and J 2 bases; bases outside gene matches: 10. CDR3 sequence: CASRRREREGAGANVLTF. The CDR3 nucleotides are TGTGCCAGCAGGAGGAGGGAGCGGGAGGGCGCTGGGGCCAACGTCCTGACTTTC. Based on the CDR3 plus reference TRBV2 and TRBJ2-6, the full variable domain is EPEVTQTPSHQVTQMGQEVILRCVPISNHLYFYWYRQILGQKVEFLVSFYNNEISEKSEIFDDQFSVERPDGSNFTLKIRSTKLEDSAMYFCASRRREREGAGANVLTFGAGSRLTVL.

V and J are TRBV6-5 and TRBJ1-2; 8 nucleotides agree with TRBD1. J lost 8 bases, V lost 5 bases, and 10 bases had no gene match. CDR1 MNHEY and CDR2 SVGAGI come from the germline V gene. This CDR3 is built from 14 residues. The CDR3 DNA reads as TGTGCCAGCAGTCCCCAGGGGGCGAGTAGCGGCTACACCTTC. It is translated as CASSPQGASSGYTF.

This rearrangement joins TRBV19 to TRBJ1-2; 8 bases are a match to TRBD1. Germline CDR1 reads LNHDA; CDR2 reads SQIVND (reference sequence). Trimming removed 5 bases from V and 8 bases from J; junction bases left unmatched: 13. There are 15 residues in the CDR3. The CDR3 sequence: CASSGGPDRVVGYTF. For the CDR3, the DNA is TGTGCCAGTAGTGGGGGCCCGGACAGGGTGGTGGGCTACACCTTC.

This clone was seen more than once but under ten times. J is TRBJ1-1 and V is TRBV4-1, with TRBD1 as a possible D gene (6 bases). Germline CDR1 and CDR2: MGHRA and YSYEKL. This CDR3 contains 18 residues. Between the trimmed V and J ends, which lost 5 bases and 0 bases, there was a span of 22 bases. CDR3 DNA sequence: TGCGCCAGCAGCGAATATGAAACCGGGACATCTATGAACACTGAAGCTTTCTTT. This codes for CASSEYETGTSMNTEAFF.

The chain recombines TRBV29-1 with TRBJ1-1; D remains ambiguous. CDR3 length equals 10 residues. Germline values: CDR1 SQVTM, CDR2 ANQGSEA. Trimming removed 5 bases from V and 6 bases from J, with 7 bases in between. In nucleotides, the CDR3 is TGCAGCGTTAAACAGTCTGAAGCTTTCTTT. Its protein product is CSVKQSEAFF.

CDR3: CASSQGDGGTFGEKLFF. The CDR3 nucleotides are TGCGCCAGCAGCCAAGGCGACGGGGGTACGTTCGGGGAAAAACTGTTTTTT. The chain combines TRBV4-3 with TRBJ1-4, with D possibly being TRBD1 (5 bases). Germline loops: CDR1 LGHNA, CDR2 YSLEER. The germline V and J ends were trimmed by 1 base and 8 bases, with 20 bases remaining between them. CDR3 length: 17 residues.

The chain employs TRBV27 and TRBJ1-4; D is unresolved. The V end lost 0 bases, the J end lost 7 bases, and 9 bases lay between the germline ends. The CDR3 has 14 residues. Germline V gives CDR1 MNHEY, CDR2 SMNVEV (reference sequence). In DNA, the CDR3 is TGTGCCAGCAGTTTATCCCGCTCAGGTGAAAAACTGTTTTTT. It specifies CASSLSRSGEKLFF.

This rearrangement joins TRBV30 to TRBJ1-1, with D hard to call. Trimming shortened V by 2 bases and J by 5 bases, and 15 bases separated the two germline ends. The CDR3 has 14 amino acids. Germline V gene lookup returns CDR1 GTSNPN and CDR2 SVGIG (reference sequence). The CDR3 DNA is TGTGCCTGGAGTATTTCGACTGTTAGTACTGAAGCTTTCTTT. Its protein is CAWSISTVSTEAFF.

The V gene is TRBV14, the J gene TRBJ2-1; 10 bases are shared with TRBD2. V gave up 3 bases and J gave up 4 bases; unmatched junction bases: 9. Per germline, CDR1 SGHDN and CDR2 FVKESK. The CDR3 loop spans 17 amino acids. For the CDR3, the DNA is TGTGCCAGCAGCCAGGGACCGGGACTAGCGTTTTACAATGAGCAGTTCTTC. Translated, it gives CASSQGPGLAFYNEQFF.

This clone was seen a few times. This chain connects TRBV11-2 to TRBJ1-1; TRBD1 matches at 8 bases. V was pared by 5 bases and J by 1 base, with 3 bases of the junction left unmatched. CDR3 size: 14 residues. CDR1 and CDR2 (germline): SGHAT, FQNNGV. In DNA form, the CDR3 reads TGTGCCAGCAGCCACGGACAGGGGAACACTGAAGCTTTCTTT. Encoded protein: CASSHGQGNTEAFF.